These 7 T cell receptor beta chains were all obtained from the same sample, sequenced in a study of post-analysis software for immune sequencing data. Whole-study findings and limits: Roughly 5 TRBV segments (TRBV5-6, TRBV5-1 and TRBV20-1 among them) occurred more frequently in patients than in controls.

Their recognized antigens are unknown. The library was made from cDNA and included unique molecular identifiers. TCRdb ran MiXCR on the PCR reads and lists one entry per CDR3 protein. The sample lists hundreds of thousands of distinct CDR3 sequences, nearly 45% occurring once. Sequenced: blood. Receptors were obtained from a girl aged 10-17 years with multiple sclerosis.

This sequence joins TRBV28 and TRBJ2-7; D gene ambiguous. Germline CDR1 reads MDHEN; CDR2 reads SYDVKM. V lost 4 bases to trimming and J lost 7 bases, with 8 bases between them. The CDR3 extends over 11 amino acids. CDR3 residues: CASSSTREQYF. The CDR3 region has the DNA TGTGCCAGCAGTTCGACTCGGGAGCAGTACTTC.

The chain uses TRBV28 and TRBJ2-7; D may be TRBD1 or TRBD2 (5 bases each). V dropped 8 bases and J dropped 4 bases, with 12 bases sitting between them. The germline gives CDR1 MDHEN, CDR2 SYDVKM. There are 12 residues in the CDR3. The CDR3 coding sequence is TGTGCCAGCGGGGGACCGGGATACGAGCAGTACTTC. This codes for CASGGPGYEQYF.

The chain recombines TRBV29-1 with TRBJ2-6; D gene unclear. The germline gives CDR1 SQVTM, CDR2 ANQGSEA. Trimming removed 1 base from V and 0 bases from J, with 7 bases in between. This CDR3 spans 15 amino acids. The CDR3: CSVEAYNSGANVLTF. CDR3 nucleotides: TGCAGCGTTGAAGCCTATAACTCTGGGGCCAACGTCCTGACTTTC. Drawing the rest from reference TRBV29-1 and TRBJ2-6, the complete variable domain is SAVISQKPSRDICQRGTSLTIQCQVDSQVTMMFWYRQQPGQSLTLIATANQGSEATYESGFVIDKFPISRPNLTFSTLTVSNMSPEDSSIYLCSVEAYNSGANVLTFGAGSRLTVL.

V usage is TRBV29-1 and J usage is TRBJ1-4; the D gene is possibly TRBD1 (6 bases). The CDR3 runs to 12 residues. Trimming pared 4 bases from V and 8 bases from J, leaving 11 bases between. Per the germline V gene, CDR1 is SQVTM and CDR2 is ANQGSEA. CDR3 coding DNA: TGCAGCGTTGTATATGGACAGGAAAAACTGTTTTTT. This sequence encodes CSVVYGQEKLFF.

The table lists this clonotype with a few counts. The genes are TRBV5-1 and TRBJ2-7, with 8 bases matching TRBD1. The V gene's germline CDR1 is SGHRS and CDR2 YFSETQ. After removal of 2 bases from V and 0 bases from J, the junction contained 4 bases not matched to a gene. The CDR3 loop spans 15 amino acids. CDR3 protein: CASSLTGGSSYEQYF. As DNA, the CDR3 is TGCGCCAGCAGCTTAACAGGGGGGAGCTCCTACGAGCAGTACTTC.

The chain carries TRBV7-8 and TRBJ2-3; 12 nucleotides line up with TRBD2. Germline loops: CDR1 SGHVS, CDR2 FQNEAQ. With V trimmed by 0 bases and J by 7 bases, 5 bases remained unmatched. The CDR3 runs to 16 residues. The CDR3 sequence is CASSLALAGGPNTQYF. CDR3 bases: TGTGCCAGCAGCTTAGCACTAGCGGGAGGCCCAAATACGCAGTATTTT.

The chain couples TRBV5-1 to TRBJ2-1; 8 positions match TRBD2. The V segment lost 1 base and the J segment 3 bases; nucleotides outside the gene matches: 6. The CDR3 runs to 16 residues. Looked up from germline, CDR1 is SGHRS and CDR2 is YFSETQ. The DNA for the CDR3 is TGCGCCAGCAGCTTGTCCCCAGCGGGAGTCTACAATGAGCAGTTCTTC. This gives the protein CASSLSPAGVYNEQFF. Together with reference TRBV5-1 and TRBJ2-1, the CDR3 gives the full variable domain: KAGVTQTPRYLIKTRGQQVTLSCSPISGHRSVSWYQQTPGQGLQFLFEYFSETQRNKGNFPGRFSGRQFSNSRSEMNVSTLELGDSALYLCASSLSPAGVYNEQFFGPGTRLTVL.